This T cell receptor (beta chain) originates from a study of CD8+ T cells in alopecia areata. Specified treatment: oral pan-JAK inhibitor, 5-10 mg twice daily. General study results and limits: Patients displayed less clarity in TCR sharing than mice, a finding possibly related to HLA.

This clone was found once. Its antigen remains unknown. Reverse transcription of extracted RNA yielded cDNA, which provided the sequencing template. Measured with immunoSEQ multiplex PCR; TCRdb has only the in-frame clones, and not every one. This sample yields fewer than 350,000 clones, of which roughly 50% are seen a single time; about 1.8% belongs to the top ten. This clonotype was obtained from a human donor with alopecia areata. Material: CD4+ T cells sorted from blood, obtained at week 24, from a patient treated with tofacitinib.

In nucleotides, the CDR3 is TGCAGCGTTTCGACAGTAAGCTACCAAGAGACCCAGTACTTC. This sequence encodes CSVSTVSYQETQYF. This chain joins TRBV29-1 and TRBJ2-5; D might be TRBD1 (5 bases). Per germline, CDR1 SQVTM and CDR2 ANQGSEA. V was cut by 5 bases and J by 0 bases, with 13 bases left in between. This CDR3 has 14 residues.